The T cell receptor beta chain described here comes from a study of blood T cell repertoires in COVID-19. For the study at large: Samples representing acute and convalescent COVID-19 were sourced from the United States, Italy and Spain. PBMCs, B-cell-depleted T cells, or T cells provided the cDNA or gDNA that made up the material.

Source study methods: Amplification with reference gene primers provided the estimates of nucleated cell counts. Using immunoSEQ multiplex PCR, the repertoire was profiled, and TCRdb retains in-frame clones only, with some absent. V and J calls and clone size follow that table, whereas D and trimming were derived from the DNA. The sample consists of about 360,000 clones, around four fifths of them appearing once. Input material: peripheral blood. This clonotype was obtained from a young man with active or convalescent COVID-19.

The CDR3 DNA sequence: TGTGCCAGCAGTTACTCGAAACAGGGGGCGGCCGGGGAGCTGTTTTTT. Its protein is CASSYSKQGAAGELFF. This chain uses TRBV6-6 with TRBJ2-2; 9 nucleotides agree with TRBD1. CDR1 is MNHNY and CDR2 is SVGAGI in the germline V gene (reference sequence). There are 16 residues in the CDR3. Trimming took 0 bases from V and 6 from J; bases not matched to a gene: 5.